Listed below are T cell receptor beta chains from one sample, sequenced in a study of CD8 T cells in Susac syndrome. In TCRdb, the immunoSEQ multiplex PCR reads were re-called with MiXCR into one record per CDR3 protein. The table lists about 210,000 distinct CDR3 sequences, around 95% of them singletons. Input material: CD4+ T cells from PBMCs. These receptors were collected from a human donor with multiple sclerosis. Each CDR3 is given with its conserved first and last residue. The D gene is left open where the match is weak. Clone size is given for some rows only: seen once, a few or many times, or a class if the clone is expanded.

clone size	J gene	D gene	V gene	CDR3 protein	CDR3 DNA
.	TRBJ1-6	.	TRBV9	CASSAQGKTYNSPLHF	TGTGCCAGCAGCGCCCAGGGGAAAACCTATAATTCACCCCTCCACTTT
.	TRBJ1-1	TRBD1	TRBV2	CASTRQGRTEAFF	TGTGCCAGCACCAGACAGGGACGCACTGAAGCTTTCTTT
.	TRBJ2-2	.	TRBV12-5	CASAPEAVSGELFF	TGTGCTAGTGCCCCTGAGGCCGTGAGCGGGGAGCTGTTTTTT
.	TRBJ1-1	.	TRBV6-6	CASSYSGQTYTEAFF	TGTGCCAGCAGTTACTCTGGACAGACATACACTGAAGCTTTCTTT
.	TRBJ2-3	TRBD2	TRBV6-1	CASRSPSGRRPDTQYF	TGTGCCAGCAGATCCCCTAGCGGGAGGCGACCAGATACGCAGTATTTT
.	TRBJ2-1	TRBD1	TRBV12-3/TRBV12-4	CASRNRGYNEQFF	TGTGCCAGTAGGAACAGGGGATACAATGAGCAGTTCTTC
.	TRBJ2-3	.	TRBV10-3	CATHDSRTDTQYF	TGTGCCACCCACGACAGCCGCACAGATACGCAGTATTTT
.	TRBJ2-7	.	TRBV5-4	CASSIWSGEQYF	TGTGCCAGCAGCATATGGTCCGGCGAGCAGTACTTC
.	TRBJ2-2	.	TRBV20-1	CSVREKFTGELFF	TGCAGTGTACGGGAGAAGTTCACCGGGGAGCTGTTTTTT
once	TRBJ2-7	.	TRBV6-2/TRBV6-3	CASSYVQGYEQYF	TGTGCCAGCAGTTACGTACAGGGTTACGAGCAGTACTTC
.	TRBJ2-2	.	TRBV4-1	CASSQAGTSRSGELFF	TGCGCCAGCAGCCAAGCGGGGACGAGCCGGAGCGGGGAGCTGTTTTTT
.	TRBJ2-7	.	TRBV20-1	CSASSRSYEQYF	TGCAGTGCGTCCTCCCGGTCGTACGAGCAGTACTTC
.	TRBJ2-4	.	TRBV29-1	CSVAGPAKNIQYF	TGCAGCGTTGCGGGACCCGCCAAAAACATTCAGTACTTC
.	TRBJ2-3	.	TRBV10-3	CAIRDTGTRDTQYF	TGTGCCATCAGAGACACCGGGACACGAGATACGCAGTATTTT
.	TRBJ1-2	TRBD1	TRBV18	CATAGGQATYGYTF	TGTGCCACCGCGGGGGGACAGGCGACTTATGGCTACACCTTC
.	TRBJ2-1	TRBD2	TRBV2	CASSSSGGYNEQFF	TGTGCCAGCAGTTCTAGCGGGGGCTACAATGAGCAGTTCTTC